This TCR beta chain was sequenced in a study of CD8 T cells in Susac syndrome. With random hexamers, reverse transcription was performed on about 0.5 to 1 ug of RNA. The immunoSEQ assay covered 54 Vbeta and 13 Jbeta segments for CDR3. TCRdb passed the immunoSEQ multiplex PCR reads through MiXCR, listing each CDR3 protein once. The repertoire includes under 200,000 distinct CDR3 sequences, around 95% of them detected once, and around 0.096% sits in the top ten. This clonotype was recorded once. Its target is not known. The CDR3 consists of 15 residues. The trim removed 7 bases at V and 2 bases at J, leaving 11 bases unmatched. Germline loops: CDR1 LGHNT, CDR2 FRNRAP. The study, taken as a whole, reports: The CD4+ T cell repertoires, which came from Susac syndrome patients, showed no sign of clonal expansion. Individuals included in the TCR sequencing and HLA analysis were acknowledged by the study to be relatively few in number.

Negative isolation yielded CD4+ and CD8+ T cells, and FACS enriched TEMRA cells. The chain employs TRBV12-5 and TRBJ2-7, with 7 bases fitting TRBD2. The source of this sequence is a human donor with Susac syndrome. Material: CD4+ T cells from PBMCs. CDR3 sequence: CASALASGVPYEQYF. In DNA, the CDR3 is TGTGCTAGTGCTCTAGCAAGCGGGGTTCCCTACGAGCAGTACTTC.